The rows below give T cell receptor beta chains drawn from one sample of a study of T cells in Graves' hyperthyroidism and ophthalmopathy. MiXCR, run by TCRdb on the multiplex PCR reads, gives a single entry per CDR3 protein. Among about 320,000 distinct CDR3 sequences listed, approximately 17% were seen once. Sequencing input: blood. Source of these receptors: a man between 25 and 39 years old with Graves' hyperthyroidism. CDR3s include the opening cysteine and the closing phenylalanine or tryptophan. D genes are given only for firm matches. Expanded clones are given a class, and other clones once, few, many or no size at all.

D gene	V gene	J gene	clone size	CDR3 DNA	CDR3 protein
NA	TRBV6-1	TRBJ2-3	NA	TGTGCCAGCAGCACCTCCGGGAACACAGATACGCAGTATTTT	CASSTSGNTDTQYF
NA	TRBV4-1	TRBJ2-7	NA	TGCACCAGCAGCCAAGATGGGGTATTGCAGAGAAGGACCCCCTACGAGCAGTACTTC	CTSSQDGVLQRRTPYEQYF
NA	TRBV9	TRBJ2-3	many	TGTGCCAGCAGCGCCGGTTCAGAAGGTACGCAGTATTTT	CASSAGSEGTQYF
NA	TRBV19	TRBJ2-1	NA	TGTGCCAGTAGTATGATCGGGGAAAACAATGAGCAGTTCTTC	CASSMIGENNEQFF
NA	TRBV12-3/TRBV12-4	TRBJ2-7	NA	TGTGCCAGTTCCGTCGGGGGCGAGCAGTACTTC	CASSVGGEQYF
TRBD1	TRBV30	TRBJ1-1	NA	TGTGCCTGGAGTGGACAGGGAAGCACTGAAGCTTTCTTT	CAWSGQGSTEAFF
TRBD1	TRBV6-2/TRBV6-3	TRBJ2-4	many	TGTGCCAGCAGTTCCCCTTGGACAGGGAAAGGAGCCAAAAACATTCAGTACTTC	CASSSPWTGKGAKNIQYF
NA	TRBV6-1	TRBJ2-7	few	TGTGCCAGCAGTCGTCAGGGAACCCCGCCCTACGAGCAGTACTTC	CASSRQGTPPYEQYF
NA	TRBV20-1	TRBJ2-3	NA	TGCAGTGCCTACGTAATAGCCAGCACAGATACGCAGTATTTT	CSAYVIASTDTQYF
NA	TRBV29-1	TRBJ2-5	few	TGCAGCGGGGATCACTGGACGGATGATGGGGAGACCCAGTACTTC	CSGDHWTDDGETQYF
TRBD1	TRBV6-5	TRBJ2-2	many	TGTGCCAGCAGTTACGGACAGGGGGTAGGGAGCGGGGAGCTGTTTTTT	CASSYGQGVGSGELFF
TRBD1	TRBV18	TRBJ1-5	NA	TGTGCCAGCTCACCATCCACAGGGGCTAGCAATCAGCCCCAGCATTTT	CASSPSTGASNQPQHF
NA	TRBV7-6	TRBJ2-1	NA	TGTGCCAGCAGCAGAGGAGGGGGGTTCGATGAGCAGTTCTTC	CASSRGGGFDEQFF
NA	TRBV4-1	TRBJ2-4	NA	TGCGCCAGCAGCCAAGAGGCAGGGCTAGCCCCGAAAAACATTCAGTACTTC	CASSQEAGLAPKNIQYF
NA	TRBV18	TRBJ2-2	many	TGTGCCAGCTCACCATTGATGCACAGGCTGGCCGGGGAGCTGTTTTTT	CASSPLMHRLAGELFF
NA	TRBV12-5	TRBJ2-3	few	TGTGCTAGTGGTTTCGCTTCTACGCAGTATTTT	CASGFASTQYF
TRBD1	TRBV5-1	TRBJ2-3	many	TGCGCCAGCAGCTTTGACGGACAGGGGGCATCAGATACGCAGTATTTT	CASSFDGQGASDTQYF
NA	TRBV20-1	TRBJ2-2	NA	TGCAGTGCTATCGGGGTCAAGAACACCGGGGAGCTGTTTTTT	CSAIGVKNTGELFF
NA	TRBV6-1	TRBJ2-7	few	TGTGCCAGCAGTCCCGGGCCCATCTACGAGCAGTACTTC	CASSPGPIYEQYF
TRBD2	TRBV7-9	TRBJ2-3	few	TGTGCCAGCAGCCTCACAGCAGCGGGAGTTACGCAGTATTTT	CASSLTAAGVTQYF
NA	TRBV28	TRBJ2-7	many	TGTGCCAGCAGCCGACAGACCCTTAACTACGAGCAGTACTTC	CASSRQTLNYEQYF
NA	TRBV18	TRBJ2-2	many	TGCGCCAGCAGCTTGTCCGGGGAGCTGTTTTTT	CASSLSGELFF
TRBD2	TRBV6-1	TRBJ2-7	many	TGTGCCAGCACCCCAGGGCGGGAGGGCCGTTACGAGCAGTACTTC	CASTPGREGRYEQYF
NA	TRBV5-8	TRBJ1-1	few	TGTGCCAGCAGCAACAGGTACACTGAAGCTTTCTTT	CASSNRYTEAFF
NA	TRBV9	TRBJ2-4	NA	TGTGCCAGCAGCGTTACAGGAGAGGGTTTCAAAAACATTCAGTACTTC	CASSVTGEGFKNIQYF
TRBD1	TRBV12-3/TRBV12-4	TRBJ1-1	many	TGTGCCAGCAGTTTAGAACAGGGGCGTGAAGCTTTCTTT	CASSLEQGREAFF
TRBD2	TRBV7-9	TRBJ2-1	many	TGTGCCAGCAGCTTATTGGGACTAGTCGCCAATGAGCAGTTCTTC	CASSLLGLVANEQFF
TRBD2	TRBV7-3	TRBJ2-7	many	TGTGCCAGCAGCATCAAGCGGGAGGCGTACGAGCAGTACTTC	CASSIKREAYEQYF
NA	TRBV7-3	TRBJ2-2	NA	TGTGCCAGCAGCCCCACTAGCTTGAACACCGGGGAGCTGTTTTTT	CASSPTSLNTGELFF
TRBD2	TRBV28	TRBJ2-1	many	TGTGCCAGCAGATCGCCGGGACTAGGGAATGAGCAGTTCTTC	CASRSPGLGNEQFF
TRBD1	TRBV19	TRBJ1-1	NA	TGTGCCAGTAGTCTCGGTGACAGGGGTTGGGGAGCTTTCTTT	CASSLGDRGWGAFF
NA	TRBV7-8	TRBJ2-1	NA	TGTGCCAGCAGTAGAGTGCCCCAGTTCTTC	CASSRVPQFF
TRBD2	TRBV20-1	TRBJ2-7	many	TGCAGTGCTAGAGATATGGCTAGCGGCTACGAGCAGTACTTC	CSARDMASGYEQYF
NA	TRBV5-1	TRBJ2-7	many	TGCGCCAGCAGCTTGTCTCCCTACGAGCAGTACTTC	CASSLSPYEQYF
NA	TRBV2	TRBJ2-3	many	TGTGCCAGCAGTGAGAGGATAGGCCTCATTACTAGCACAGATACGCAGTATTTT	CASSERIGLITSTDTQYF
NA	TRBV18	TRBJ2-1	many	TGTGCCAGCTCACGGTTTAGTTCAGCCTACAATGAGCAGTTCTTC	CASSRFSSAYNEQFF
NA	TRBV10-3	TRBJ2-7	many	TGTGCCATCAGTGAAGGTCCGGTGGGCAGCTCCTACGAGCAGTACTTC	CAISEGPVGSSYEQYF
TRBD2	TRBV24-1	TRBJ2-3	many	TGTGCCACCAGTAGTACGGGACTAGCGGGAGGATTCAGCACAGATACGCAGTATTTT	CATSSTGLAGGFSTDTQYF
NA	TRBV11-2	TRBJ1-1	many	TGTGCCACCCTAGCGAAAGGTGGGGACACTGAAGCTTTCTTT	CATLAKGGDTEAFF
TRBD1	TRBV7-3	TRBJ2-7	many	TGTGCCAGCAGCTCGTCAGGGGGTCCCTCCTACGAGCAGTACTTC	CASSSSGGPSYEQYF
NA	TRBV7-9	TRBJ1-5	few	TGTGCCAGCAGCTTAGGGGCAGGGGCTCAGCCCCAGCATTTT	CASSLGAGAQPQHF
NA	TRBV28	TRBJ2-6	NA	TGTGCCAGCAGTTTGATTAGTACTGGGGCCAACGTCCTGACTTTC	CASSLISTGANVLTF
NA	TRBV2	TRBJ2-7	many	TGTGCCAGCAGTGGAGGGGAGGACTACGAGCAGTACTTC	CASSGGEDYEQYF
NA	TRBV6-1	TRBJ2-5	NA	TGTGCCAGCAGTGACCTAGGCCCTGGAGAGACCCAGTACTTC	CASSDLGPGETQYF
NA	TRBV20-1	TRBJ2-3	few	TGCAGTGCTAGAGAACTCGGGGTTACGCAGTATTTT	CSARELGVTQYF
NA	TRBV30	TRBJ1-4	NA	TGTGCCTGGAGTGTAAATAGGGTTTCGGAAAAACTGTTTTTT	CAWSVNRVSEKLFF
TRBD2	TRBV20-1	TRBJ2-1	NA	TGCAGTGGCGGACTAGCGGGAGCAGAGACCCAGTTCTTC	CSGGLAGAETQFF
TRBD1	TRBV12-5	TRBJ1-5	NA	TGTGCTAGTGGTTTCGACAGGGGAAGCAATCAGCCCCAGCATTTT	CASGFDRGSNQPQHF
NA	TRBV4-2	TRBJ2-7	many	TGTGCCAGCAGCCAAGAGTTTGACAACCCCTACGAGCAGTACTTC	CASSQEFDNPYEQYF
TRBD2	TRBV11-2	TRBJ2-3	few	TGTGCCAGCAGACCCGCGACTAGCGCGCGCACAGATACGCAGTATTTT	CASRPATSARTDTQYF
NA	TRBV11-2	TRBJ2-7	many	TGTGCCAGCAGCATGACTAGTGGGGGGTACGAGCAGTACTTC	CASSMTSGGYEQYF